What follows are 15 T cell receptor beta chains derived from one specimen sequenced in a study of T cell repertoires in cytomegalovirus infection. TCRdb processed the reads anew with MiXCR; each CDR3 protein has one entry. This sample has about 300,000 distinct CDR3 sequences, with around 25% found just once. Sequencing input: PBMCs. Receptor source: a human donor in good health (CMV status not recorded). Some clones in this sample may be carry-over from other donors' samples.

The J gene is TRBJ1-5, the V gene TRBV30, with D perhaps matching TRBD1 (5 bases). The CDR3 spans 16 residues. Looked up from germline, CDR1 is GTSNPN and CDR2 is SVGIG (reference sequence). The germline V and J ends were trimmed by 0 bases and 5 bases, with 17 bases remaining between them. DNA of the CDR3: TGTGCCTGGAGTGTACGTCAGGGAAGCGGGTATCAGCCCCAGCATTTT. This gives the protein CAWSVRQGSGYQPQHF.

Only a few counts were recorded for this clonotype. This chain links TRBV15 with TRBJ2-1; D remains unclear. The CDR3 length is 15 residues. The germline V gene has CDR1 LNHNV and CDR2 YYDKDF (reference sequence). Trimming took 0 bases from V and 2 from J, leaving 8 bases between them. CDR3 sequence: CATSRDLITYNEQFF. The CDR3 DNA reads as TGTGCCACCAGCAGAGATTTGATTACCTACAATGAGCAGTTCTTC.

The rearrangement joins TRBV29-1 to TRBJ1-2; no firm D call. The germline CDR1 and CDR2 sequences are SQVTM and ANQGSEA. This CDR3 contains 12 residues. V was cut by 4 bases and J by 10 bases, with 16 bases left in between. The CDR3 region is CSVASQANYYTF. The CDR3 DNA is TGCAGCGTTGCGTCGCAGGCGAACTACTACACCTTC.

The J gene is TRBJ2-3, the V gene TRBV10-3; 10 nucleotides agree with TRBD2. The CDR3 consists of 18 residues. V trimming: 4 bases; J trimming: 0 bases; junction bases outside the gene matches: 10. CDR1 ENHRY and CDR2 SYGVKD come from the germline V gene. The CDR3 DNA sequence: TGTGCCATCAGTGGACGGCTAGCGGGGGCCCTTAGCACAGATACGCAGTATTTT. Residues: CAISGRLAGALSTDTQYF.

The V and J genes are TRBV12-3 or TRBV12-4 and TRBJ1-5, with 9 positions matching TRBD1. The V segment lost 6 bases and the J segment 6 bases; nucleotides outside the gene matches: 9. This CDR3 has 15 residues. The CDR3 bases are TGTGCCAGCAGCCCCGGGACAGGGAAGCTTCAGCCCCAGCATTTT. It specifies CASSPGTGKLQPQHF.

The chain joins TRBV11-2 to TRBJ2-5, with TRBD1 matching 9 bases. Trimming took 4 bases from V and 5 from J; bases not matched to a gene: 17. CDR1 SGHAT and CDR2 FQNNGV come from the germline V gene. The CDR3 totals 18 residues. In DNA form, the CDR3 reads TGTGCCAGCAGCTCTAGATTAATTTGGACAGGGGCGCCGGAGACCCAGTACTTC. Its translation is CASSSRLIWTGAPETQYF.

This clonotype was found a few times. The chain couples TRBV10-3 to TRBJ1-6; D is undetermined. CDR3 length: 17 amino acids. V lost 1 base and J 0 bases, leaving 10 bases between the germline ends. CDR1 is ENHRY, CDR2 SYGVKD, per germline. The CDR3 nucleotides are TGTGCCATCAGTGAGTTAGTCAGAGACTCCTATAATTCACCCCTCCACTTT. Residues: CAISELVRDSYNSPLHF.

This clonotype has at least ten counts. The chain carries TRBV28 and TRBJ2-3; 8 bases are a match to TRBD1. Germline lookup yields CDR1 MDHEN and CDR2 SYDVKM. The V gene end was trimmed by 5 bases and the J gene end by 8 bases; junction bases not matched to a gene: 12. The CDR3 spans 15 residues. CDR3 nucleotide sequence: TGTGCCAGCAGTACACCGGGACAGGAGGCGGGTACGCAGTATTTT. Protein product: CASSTPGQEAGTQYF.

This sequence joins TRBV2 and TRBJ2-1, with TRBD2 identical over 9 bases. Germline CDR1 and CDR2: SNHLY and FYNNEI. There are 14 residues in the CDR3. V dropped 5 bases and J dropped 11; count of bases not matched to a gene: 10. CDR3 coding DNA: TGTGCCAGCAGTACGCAAGGGGCGGGGGGGAAGCAGTTCTTC. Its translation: CASSTQGAGGKQFF.

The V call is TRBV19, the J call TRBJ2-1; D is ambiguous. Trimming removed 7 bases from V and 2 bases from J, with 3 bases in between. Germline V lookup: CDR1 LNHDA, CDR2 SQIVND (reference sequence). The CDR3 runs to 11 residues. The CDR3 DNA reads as TGTGCCAGTAACACCTACAATGAGCAGTTCTTC. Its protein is CASNTYNEQFF. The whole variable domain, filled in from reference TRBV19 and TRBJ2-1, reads DGGITQSPKYLFRKEGQNVTLSCEQNLNHDAMYWYRQDPGQGLRLIYYSQIVNDFQKGDIAEGYSVSREKKESFPLTVTSAQKNPTAFYLCASNTYNEQFFGPGTRLTVL.

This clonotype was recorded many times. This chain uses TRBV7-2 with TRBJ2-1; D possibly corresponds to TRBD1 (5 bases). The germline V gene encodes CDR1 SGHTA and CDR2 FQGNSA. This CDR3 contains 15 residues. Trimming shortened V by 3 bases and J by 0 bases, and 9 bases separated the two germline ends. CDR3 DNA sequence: TGTGCCAGCAGCTTGAGAGACAGCTCCTACAATGAGCAGTTCTTC. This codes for CASSLRDSSYNEQFF. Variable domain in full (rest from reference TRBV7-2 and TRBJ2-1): GAGVSQSPSNKVTEKGKDVELRCDPISGHTALYWYRQSLGQGLEFLIYFQGNSAPDKSGLPSDRFSAERTGGSVSTLTIQRTQQEDSAVYLCASSLRDSSYNEQFFGPGTRLTVL.

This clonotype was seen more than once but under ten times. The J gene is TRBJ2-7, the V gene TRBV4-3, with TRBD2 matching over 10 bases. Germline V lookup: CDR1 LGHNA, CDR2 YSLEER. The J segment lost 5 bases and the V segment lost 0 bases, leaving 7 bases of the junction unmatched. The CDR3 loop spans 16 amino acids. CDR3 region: CASSQDGSGRAHEQYF. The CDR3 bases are TGCGCCAGCAGCCAAGATGGCAGCGGGAGGGCCCACGAGCAGTACTTC.

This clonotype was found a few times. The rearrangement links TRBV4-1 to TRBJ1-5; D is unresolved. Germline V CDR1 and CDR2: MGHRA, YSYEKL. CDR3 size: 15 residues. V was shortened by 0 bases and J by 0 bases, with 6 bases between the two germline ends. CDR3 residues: CASSQEPHSNQPQHF. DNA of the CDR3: TGCGCCAGCAGCCAAGAGCCCCATAGCAATCAGCCCCAGCATTTT.

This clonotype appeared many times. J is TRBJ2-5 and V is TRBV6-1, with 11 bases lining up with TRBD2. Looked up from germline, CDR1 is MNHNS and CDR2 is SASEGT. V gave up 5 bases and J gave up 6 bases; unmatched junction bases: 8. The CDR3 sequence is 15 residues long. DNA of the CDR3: TGTGCCAGCAGTTACCTAACTAGCGGGAGACAGACCCAGTACTTC. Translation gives CASSYLTSGRQTQYF.

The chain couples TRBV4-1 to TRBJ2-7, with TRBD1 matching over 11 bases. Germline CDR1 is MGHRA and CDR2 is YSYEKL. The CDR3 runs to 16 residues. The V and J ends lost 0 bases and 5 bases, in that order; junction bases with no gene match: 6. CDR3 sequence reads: CASSQEFRTGGDEQYF. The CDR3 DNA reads TGCGCCAGCAGCCAAGAATTCCGGACAGGGGGCGACGAGCAGTACTTC.